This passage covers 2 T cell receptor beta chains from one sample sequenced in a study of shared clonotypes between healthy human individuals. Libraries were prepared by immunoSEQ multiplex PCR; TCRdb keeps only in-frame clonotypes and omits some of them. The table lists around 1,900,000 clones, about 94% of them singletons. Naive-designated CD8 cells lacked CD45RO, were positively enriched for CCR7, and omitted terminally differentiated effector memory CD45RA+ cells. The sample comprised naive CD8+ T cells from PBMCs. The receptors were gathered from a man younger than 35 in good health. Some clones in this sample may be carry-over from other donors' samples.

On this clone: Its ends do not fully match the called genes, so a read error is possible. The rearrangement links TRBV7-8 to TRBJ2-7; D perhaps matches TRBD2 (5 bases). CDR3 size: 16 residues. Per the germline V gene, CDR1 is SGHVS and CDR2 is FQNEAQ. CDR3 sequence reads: CASSFPGGLVSHEQYF. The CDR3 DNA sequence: TGTGCCAGCAGCTTCCCCGGCGGGCTAGTCTCCCACGAGCAGTACTTC.

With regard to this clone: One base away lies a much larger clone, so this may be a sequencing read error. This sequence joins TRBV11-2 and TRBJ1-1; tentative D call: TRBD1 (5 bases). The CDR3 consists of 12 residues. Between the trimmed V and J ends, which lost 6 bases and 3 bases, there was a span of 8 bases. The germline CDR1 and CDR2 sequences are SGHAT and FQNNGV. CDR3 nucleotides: TGTGCCAGCAGGTTGGGGGACACTGAAGCTTTCTTT. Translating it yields CASRLGDTEAFF.